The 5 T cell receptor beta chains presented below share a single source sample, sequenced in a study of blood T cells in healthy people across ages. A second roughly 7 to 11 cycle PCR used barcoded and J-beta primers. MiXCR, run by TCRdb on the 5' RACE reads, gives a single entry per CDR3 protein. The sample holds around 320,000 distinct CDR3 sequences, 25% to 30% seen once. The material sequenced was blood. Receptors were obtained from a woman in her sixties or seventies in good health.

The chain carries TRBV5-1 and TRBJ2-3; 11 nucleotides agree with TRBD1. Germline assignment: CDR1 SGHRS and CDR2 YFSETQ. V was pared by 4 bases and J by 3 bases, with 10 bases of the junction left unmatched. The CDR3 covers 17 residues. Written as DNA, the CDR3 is TGCGCCAGCAGCCCCGGGACAGGGGGTTATCTTACAGATACGCAGTATTTT. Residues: CASSPGTGGYLTDTQYF. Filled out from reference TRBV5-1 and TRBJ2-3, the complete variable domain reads KAGVTQTPRYLIKTRGQQVTLSCSPISGHRSVSWYQQTPGQGLQFLFEYFSETQRNKGNFPGRFSGRQFSNSRSEMNVSTLELGDSALYLCASSPGTGGYLTDTQYFGPGTRLTVL.

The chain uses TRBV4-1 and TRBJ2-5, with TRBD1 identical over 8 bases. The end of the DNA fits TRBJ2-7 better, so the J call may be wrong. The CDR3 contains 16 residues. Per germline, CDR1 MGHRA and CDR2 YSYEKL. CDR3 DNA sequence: TGCGCCAGCAGCCAACATGACAGGGGCTCCGCCTACGAGCAGTACTTC. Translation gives CASSQHDRGSAYEQYF.

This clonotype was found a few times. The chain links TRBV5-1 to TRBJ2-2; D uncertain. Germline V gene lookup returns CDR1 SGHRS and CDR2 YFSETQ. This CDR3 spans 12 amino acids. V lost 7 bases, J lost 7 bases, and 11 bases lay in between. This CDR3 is CASSDIYGELFF. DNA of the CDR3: TGCGCCAGCTCCGACATTTACGGGGAGCTGTTTTTT.

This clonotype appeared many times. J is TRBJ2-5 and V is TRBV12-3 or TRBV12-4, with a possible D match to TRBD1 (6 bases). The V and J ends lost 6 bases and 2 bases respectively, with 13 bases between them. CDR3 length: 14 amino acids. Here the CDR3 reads CASSPRQEQETQYF. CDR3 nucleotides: TGTGCCAGCAGCCCTCGACAGGAGCAAGAGACCCAGTACTTC.

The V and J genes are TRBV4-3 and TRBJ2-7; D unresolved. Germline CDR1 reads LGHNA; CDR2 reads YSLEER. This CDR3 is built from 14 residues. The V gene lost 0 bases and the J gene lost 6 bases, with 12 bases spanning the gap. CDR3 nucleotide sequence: TGCGCCAGCAGCCAAGATGGTCGGTTCGGCGAGCAGTACTTC. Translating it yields CASSQDGRFGEQYF.